The clone carrying this T cell receptor beta chain was observed a few times. V lost 2 bases, J lost 7 bases, and 6 bases lay in between. Looked up from germline, CDR1 is LNHDA and CDR2 is SQIVND (reference sequence). The CDR3 is 12 amino acids. The data are from a study of T-cell reconstitution after alpha-beta-depleted transplantation in children. Molecular barcoding with unique molecular identifiers was used for the TCRbeta library. TCRdb redid the calling of the PCR reads with MiXCR, one entry per CDR3 protein. The sample contains 250,000 to 300,000 distinct CDR3 sequences, around 10% of which appear only once.

Sequenced here: PBMCs, sampled before TCRalphabeta/CD19-depleted stem cell transplant. The genes are TRBV19 and TRBJ2-1; no definite D call. The sequence derives from a boy less than two years old with acute myeloid leukemia, due to receive a stem cell transplant. CDR3 bases: TGTGCCAGTAGTATAAACGAAAATGAGCAGTTCTTC. Its translation: CASSINENEQFF.